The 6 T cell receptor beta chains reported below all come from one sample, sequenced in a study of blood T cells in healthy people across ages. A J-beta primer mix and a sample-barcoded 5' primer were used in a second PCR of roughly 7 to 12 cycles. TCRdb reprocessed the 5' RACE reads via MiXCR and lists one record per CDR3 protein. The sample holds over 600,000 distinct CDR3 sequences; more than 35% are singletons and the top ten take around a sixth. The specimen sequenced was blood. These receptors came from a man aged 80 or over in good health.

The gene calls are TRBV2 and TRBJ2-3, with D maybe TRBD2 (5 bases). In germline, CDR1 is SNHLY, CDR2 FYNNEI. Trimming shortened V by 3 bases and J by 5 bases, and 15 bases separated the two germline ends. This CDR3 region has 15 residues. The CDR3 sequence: CASSDAGPGRDTQYF. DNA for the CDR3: TGTGCCAGCAGTGATGCGGGCCCCGGAAGAGATACGCAGTATTTT.

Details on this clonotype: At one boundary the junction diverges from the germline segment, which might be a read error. The CDR3 DNA sequence: TGCGCCACCAGTGTTCCGGGACAGGGATCTAAAAACATTCAGTACTTC. It specifies CATSVPGQGSKNIQYF. V usage is TRBV24-1 and J usage is TRBJ2-4; 9 bases line up with TRBD1. The CDR3 spans 16 residues. Germline V gives CDR1 KGHDR, CDR2 SFDVKD.

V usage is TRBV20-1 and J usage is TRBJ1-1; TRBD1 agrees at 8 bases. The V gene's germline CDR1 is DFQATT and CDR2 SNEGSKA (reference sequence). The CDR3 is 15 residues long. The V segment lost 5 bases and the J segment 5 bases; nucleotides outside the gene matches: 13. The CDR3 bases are TGCAGTGCTCGCTCTCCCACAGGGGGTGGAACTGAAGCTTTCTTT. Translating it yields CSARSPTGGGTEAFF.

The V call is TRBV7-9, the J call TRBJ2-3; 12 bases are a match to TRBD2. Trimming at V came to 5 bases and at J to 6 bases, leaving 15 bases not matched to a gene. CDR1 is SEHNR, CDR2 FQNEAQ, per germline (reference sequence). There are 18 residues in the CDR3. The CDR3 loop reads CASSGSQGLAGPGDTQYF. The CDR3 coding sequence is TGTGCCAGCAGCGGCAGCCAAGGACTAGCGGGACCCGGTGATACGCAGTATTTT.

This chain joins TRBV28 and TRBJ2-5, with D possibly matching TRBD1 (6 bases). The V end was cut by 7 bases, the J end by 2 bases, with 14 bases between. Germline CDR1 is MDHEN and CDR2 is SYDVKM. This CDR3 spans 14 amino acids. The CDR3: CASKLTGFQETQYF. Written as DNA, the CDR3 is TGTGCCAGCAAGTTGACAGGCTTTCAAGAGACCCAGTACTTC.

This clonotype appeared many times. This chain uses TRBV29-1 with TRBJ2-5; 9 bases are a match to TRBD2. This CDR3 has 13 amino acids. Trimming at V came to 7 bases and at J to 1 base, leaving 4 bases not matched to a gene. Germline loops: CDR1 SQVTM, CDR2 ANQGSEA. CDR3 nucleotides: TGCAGCGCCTCGACTAGCGGCCAAGAGACCCAGTACTTC. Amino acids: CSASTSGQETQYF.